The clone carrying this T cell receptor (beta chain) was seen ten or more times. The sorted Tregs were CD4+CD25+CD127-/low cells. Via MiXCR, TCRdb re-called the 5' RACE reads, giving one row per CDR3 protein. The data show 52,000 or so distinct CDR3 sequences, less than 25% seen once. The CDR3 is 14 amino acids. CDR1 is MNHEY, CDR2 SVGAGI, per germline. Trimming cost V 3 bases and J 4 bases, with 12 bases left between them. Sequencing used tumor-infiltrating Tregs sorted from the breast tumor. This rearrangement joins TRBV6-5 to TRBJ1-2; D possibly corresponds to TRBD1 (6 bases). This clonotype was sampled from a female donor with breast cancer. The CDR3: CASSYDDRFYGYTF. The CDR3 DNA follows: TGTGCCAGCAGTTATGACGACAGGTTCTATGGCTACACCTTC.